This T cell receptor (beta chain) appears in the sequencing data of a study of graft-versus-host responses after intestinal transplantation. Findings of the study overall: There was an association between peak levels of circulating GvH clones and early post-transplant HvG declines. Allografts carried high graft-versus-host to host-versus-graft clonal ratios in patients having graft-donor T cell macrochimerism.

The repertoire was sequenced with immunoSEQ multiplex PCR; TCRdb's copy has only in-frame clones and lacks some. This sample has some 110,000 clones, with over 75% found just once. This clone was detected only once. The antigen is unknown. From germline, CDR1 is SGHTA and CDR2 FQGTGA. V lost 5 bases and J lost 2; bases outside the gene matches: 3. There are 16 residues in the CDR3. The V gene is TRBV7-3, the J gene TRBJ2-1; 13 bases agree with TRBD2. The starting material was unstimulated CD4+ T cells sorted from spleen or lymph node cells, obtained before intestinal transplant. The origin of this receptor is a human donor who received an intestinal transplant. The CDR3 protein is CASSPGTSGAYNEQFF. CDR3 bases: TGTGCCAGCAGCCCGGGGACTAGCGGGGCCTACAATGAGCAGTTCTTC.